This T cell receptor beta chain was documented in a study of blood T cell repertoires in COVID-19. The method was immunoSEQ multiplex PCR; TCRdb's version includes in-frame clones alone and lacks a portion of them. The sample includes some 210,000 clones, 80% to 90% of them seen just once. This clone was counted only a few times. Germline CDR1 reads SNHLY; CDR2 reads FYNNEI. The CDR3 loop spans 15 amino acids. J lost 1 base, V lost 9 bases, and 9 bases had no gene match. This clonotype was sampled from a man aged 35-49 years who had recovered from COVID-19. The source material was PBMCs or T cells enriched from blood (not recorded which). The V call is TRBV2, the J call TRBJ2-3; TRBD2 matches 8 bases. CDR3 DNA sequence: TGTGCCAGTCATGGGACTAGTGGACGCACAGATACGCAGTATTTT. Protein product: CASHGTSGRTDTQYF.